A selection of T cell receptor beta chains follows, all from one sample in a study of OX40 agonist ivuxolimab in advanced cancers. Measured with immunoSEQ multiplex PCR; TCRdb has only the in-frame clones, and not every one. This repertoire shows about 42,000 clones, approximately 84% found once; its top ten account for 15%. The input for sequencing was CD4+ or CD8+ T cells sorted from blood, taken in a trial of the OX40 agonist ivuxolimab. The receptors shown here come from an adult with an advanced solid tumor such as melanoma, head and neck, liver or kidney cancer. Both conserved end residues are part of each CDR3. A D gene is named only where the DNA matches it firmly. Expanded clones get a size class; other rows say once, few or many, or leave the size out.

len	v_gene	d_gene	abundance	j_gene	CDR3nt	CDR3aa
14	TRBV19	NA	NA	TRBJ2-7	TGTGCCAGTAGTTTCGGACTGGGGGCCTACGAGCAGTACTTC	CASSFGLGAYEQYF
15	TRBV4-1	NA	once	TRBJ2-1	TGCGCCAGCAGCCAAAACGATCCTTCACGGGATGAGCAGTTCTTC	CASSQNDPSRDEQFF
19	TRBV4-2	TRBD1	NA	TRBJ2-2	TGTGCCAGCAGCCTCTATTCTCCAGGGGGCTTATCTAACACCGGGGAGCTGTTTTTT	CASSLYSPGGLSNTGELFF
15	TRBV7-9	NA	few	TRBJ1-4	TGTGCCAGCAGTTTCGCCGTTGCAACTAATGAAAAACTGTTTTTT	CASSFAVATNEKLFF
15	TRBV27	TRBD1	NA	TRBJ1-2	TGTGCCAGCAGTATGGGACAGCACCAAAGCGGGGGCTACACCTTC	CASSMGQHQSGGYTF
13	TRBV5-6	NA	NA	TRBJ1-1	TGTGCCAGCAGCTTGGCCGTGAACACTGAAGCTTTCTTT	CASSLAVNTEAFF
13	TRBV5-4	NA	NA	TRBJ1-2	TGTGCCAGCAGCCCAGAGGGGGAGGAGGGCTACACCTTC	CASSPEGEEGYTF
15	TRBV5-1	TRBD2	NA	TRBJ2-1	TGCGCCAGCAGCTTTCTAGCGGGAGCTGTCAATGAGCAGTTCTTC	CASSFLAGAVNEQFF
14	TRBV29-1	TRBD1	NA	TRBJ2-7	TGCAGCGTTGAAGAGGGGACAGGGTACTACGAGCAGTACTTC	CSVEEGTGYYEQYF
15	TRBV19	TRBD2	NA	TRBJ2-1	TGTGCCAGTAGCCAACTAGCGGGTACCTACAATGAGCAGTTCTTC	CASSQLAGTYNEQFF
13	TRBV6-1	NA	few	TRBJ2-7	TGTGCCAGCAGTGAGCTAGGGACGGGGGAGCAGTACTTC	CASSELGTGEQYF
13	TRBV5-1	NA	NA	TRBJ2-7	TGCGCCAGCAGCTTTTCAGCGGGTCACGAGCAGTACTTC	CASSFSAGHEQYF
12	TRBV6-1	NA	NA	TRBJ1-1	TGTGCCAGCAGTGATGGGACACCTGAAGCTTTCTTT	CASSDGTPEAFF
15	TRBV5-4	NA	NA	TRBJ2-1	TGTGCCAGCAGGCCGGGACTCCCCTCCTACAATGAGCAGTTCTTC	CASRPGLPSYNEQFF
13	TRBV9	NA	NA	TRBJ2-1	TGTGCCAGCAGCGGGACCTCCTACAATGAGCAGTTCTTC	CASSGTSYNEQFF
13	TRBV28	NA	NA	TRBJ2-7	TGTGCCAGCAAACACCTAGGGGAGCGCGAGCAGTACTTC	CASKHLGEREQYF
16	TRBV6-1	NA	NA	TRBJ2-2	TGTGCCAGCAGTGAAGCGCTTCCCCCCAACACCGGGGAGCTGTTTTTT	CASSEALPPNTGELFF
13	TRBV9	NA	NA	TRBJ1-2	TGTGCCAGCAGCGTATACCTTTCCTATGGCTACACCTTC	CASSVYLSYGYTF
13	TRBV7-9	NA	NA	TRBJ1-2	TGTGCCAGCAGCCAACCCCTCGGGGTTGGCTACACCTTC	CASSQPLGVGYTF
14	TRBV28	NA	NA	TRBJ2-5	TGTGCCAGCAGTTTAGTGTCAGCTATCGAGACCCAGTACTTC	CASSLVSAIETQYF
14	TRBV4-3	NA	once	TRBJ2-7	TGCGCCAGCAGCCAAGCGGTTTCAAACTACGAGCAGTACTTC	CASSQAVSNYEQYF
16	TRBV4-3	TRBD2	NA	TRBJ2-1	TGCGCCAGCAGCCAAGATCGTGCGGGAGGGACGAATGAGCAGTTCTTC	CASSQDRAGGTNEQFF
13	TRBV9	NA	NA	TRBJ2-2	TGTGCCAGCAGCGTAGCTACGACCGGGGAGCTGTTTTTT	CASSVATTGELFF
13	TRBV29-1	TRBD1	NA	TRBJ1-2	TGCAGCGTTGAAGGTGGGGACAGATATGGCTACACCTTC	CSVEGGDRYGYTF
13	TRBV5-6	NA	once	TRBJ2-1	TGTGCCAGCAGCTCCGACTTCTACAATGAGCAGTTCTTC	CASSSDFYNEQFF
13	TRBV19	TRBD2	once	TRBJ2-1	TGTGCCAGTACCGGGACTACTAACAATGAGCAGTTCTTC	CASTGTTNNEQFF
12	TRBV27	NA	NA	TRBJ2-1	TGTGCCAGCAGAATAGGGGTTAATGAGCAGTTCTTC	CASRIGVNEQFF
14	TRBV6-1	NA	NA	TRBJ1-1	TGTGCCAGCAAGTACGGGGGGTCGTTGACTGAAGCTTTCTTT	CASKYGGSLTEAFF
13	TRBV6-5	NA	NA	TRBJ1-1	TGTGCCAGCAGTTATGCCAGGAACACTGAAGCTTTCTTT	CASSYARNTEAFF
15	TRBV7-9	TRBD1	NA	TRBJ2-5	TGTGCCAGCAGCTTAGCAATCGGGACAGAAGAGACCCAGTACTTC	CASSLAIGTEETQYF
16	TRBV5-1	NA	NA	TRBJ2-5	TGCGCCAGCAGCTTGGATTCCAGGACGGGAAGGGAGACCCAGTACTTC	CASSLDSRTGRETQYF
14	TRBV15	NA	NA	TRBJ1-1	TGTGCCACCAGCATCTCGGGGGGATATACTGAAGCTTTCTTT	CATSISGGYTEAFF
14	TRBV29-1	TRBD1	once	TRBJ1-2	TGCAGCGTTGAAGATGAGGGACAGGGCTATGGCTACACCTTC	CSVEDEGQGYGYTF
15	TRBV4-1	NA	NA	TRBJ2-7	TGCGCCAGCAGCCAAGATTGGAATAGCGTCTACGAGCAGTACTTC	CASSQDWNSVYEQYF
15	TRBV2	TRBD1	NA	TRBJ1-2	TGTGCCAGCAGCTCTTCCGGGACAGGCCCCTATGGCTACACCTTC	CASSSSGTGPYGYTF
18	TRBV27	TRBD2	NA	TRBJ2-5	TGTGCCAGCAGTTTATTTCCCTCGTCCAGCGGGGGGGAAGAGACCCAGTACTTC	CASSLFPSSSGGEETQYF
14	TRBV10-3	NA	NA	TRBJ2-1	TGTGCCATCAGTGAGTCGAGTGGGTACAATGAGCAGTTCTTC	CAISESSGYNEQFF
14	TRBV27	NA	NA	TRBJ1-2	TGTGCCAGCAGTTACGCGGACTCCCCTGGGCTGTACACCTTC	CASSYADSPGLYTF
18	TRBV11-2	NA	NA	TRBJ1-1	TGTGCCAGCAGTTCTATCCTAGCGCAGGCGACCTTGAACACTGAAGCTTTCTTT	CASSSILAQATLNTEAFF
12	TRBV19	NA	NA	TRBJ1-6	TGTGCCAGTAGTATCGGGAATTCACCCCTCCACTTT	CASSIGNSPLHF
17	TRBV11-3	NA	NA	TRBJ1-3	TGTGCCAGCAGCTTTTCTTACGGGGTGTCGAGCGGAAACACCATATATTTT	CASSFSYGVSSGNTIYF
17	TRBV10-3	NA	NA	TRBJ2-1	TGTGCCATCAGTGTCTCTGTGGACAGTTATTCCTACAATGAGCAGTTCTTC	CAISVSVDSYSYNEQFF
14	TRBV4-3	NA	NA	TRBJ2-7	TGCGCCAGCAGCCAAGTCCAGAGCTCCTACGAGCAGTACTTC	CASSQVQSSYEQYF
14	TRBV6-1	NA	NA	TRBJ1-5	TGTGCCAGCAGTGAATTGGGAATGGGTCAGCCCCAGCATTTT	CASSELGMGQPQHF
15	TRBV19	TRBD2	NA	TRBJ2-5	TGTGCCAGTAGTATAGTACTAGCGGGAGCAGAGACCCAGTACTTC	CASSIVLAGAETQYF
13	TRBV27	TRBD1	NA	TRBJ2-7	TGTGCCAGCAGACCAACAGGGGCCTGGGAGCAGTACTTC	CASRPTGAWEQYF
17	TRBV4-2	NA	once	TRBJ2-1	TGTGCCAGCAGCCAAGATATGCTTGGGGTGTTTTACAATGAGCAGTTCTTC	CASSQDMLGVFYNEQFF
16	TRBV18	TRBD2	NA	TRBJ2-3	TGTGCCAGCTCACCACCTAGCGGGAGTTCCGCAGATACGCAGTATTTT	CASSPPSGSSADTQYF
15	TRBV6-6	TRBD2	few	TRBJ2-1	TGTGCCAGCAGTGTGGGACTAGTAAGGTTGAATGAGCAGTTCTTC	CASSVGLVRLNEQFF
15	TRBV2	NA	NA	TRBJ1-5	TGTGCCAGCAGCGAAGGGAGTTATAGCAATCAGCCCCAGCATTTT	CASSEGSYSNQPQHF
12	TRBV7-8	NA	NA	TRBJ1-5	TGTGCCAGCAGCTTCCCCGGTCAGCCCCAGCATTTT	CASSFPGQPQHF
12	TRBV29-1	NA	NA	TRBJ1-2	TGCAGCGTTGAAGATAGGGACTATGGCTACACCTTC	CSVEDRDYGYTF
14	TRBV28	TRBD1	NA	TRBJ1-4	TGTGCCAGCAGTTTCGACAGGGCTAATGAAAAACTGTTTTTT	CASSFDRANEKLFF